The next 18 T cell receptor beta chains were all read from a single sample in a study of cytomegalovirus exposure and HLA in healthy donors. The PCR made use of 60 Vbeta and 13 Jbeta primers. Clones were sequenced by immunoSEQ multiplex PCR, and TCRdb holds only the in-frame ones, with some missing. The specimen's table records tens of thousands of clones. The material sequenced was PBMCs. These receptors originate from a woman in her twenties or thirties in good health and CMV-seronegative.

CDR3 sequence (DNA): TGCGCCAGCAGCCTGGGACAGGGGCTCGACGAGCAGTACTTC. This translates into CASSLGQGLDEQYF. The chain links TRBV5-1 to TRBJ2-7, with 10 bases that match TRBD1. This CDR3 is 14 amino acids long. Germline V gene sequence: CDR1 SGHRS, CDR2 YFSETQ. J gave up 5 bases and V 4 bases, and 6 bases lay outside the gene matches.

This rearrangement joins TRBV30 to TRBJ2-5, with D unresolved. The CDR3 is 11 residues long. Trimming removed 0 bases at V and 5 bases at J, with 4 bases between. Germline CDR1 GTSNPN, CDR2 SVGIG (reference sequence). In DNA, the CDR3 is TGTGCCTGGAGTGTACAGGAGACCCAGTACTTC. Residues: CAWSVQETQYF. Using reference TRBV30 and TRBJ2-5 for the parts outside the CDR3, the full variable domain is SQTIHQWPATLVQPVGSPLSLECTVEGTSNPNLYWYRQAAGRGLQLLFYSVGIGQISSEVPQNLSASRPQDRQFILSSKKLLLSDSGFYLCAWSVQETQYFGPGTRLLVL.

CDR3 in DNA: TGTGCCAGCTCACCACCGGGACAGGCTAATGAAAAACTGTTTTTT. Translation: CASSPPGQANEKLFF. The rearrangement links TRBV18 to TRBJ1-4, with TRBD1 matching 8 bases. Germline CDR1 is KGHSH and CDR2 is LQKENI. The length of the CDR3 is 15 residues. J gave up 3 bases and V 0 bases, and 0 bases lay outside the gene matches.

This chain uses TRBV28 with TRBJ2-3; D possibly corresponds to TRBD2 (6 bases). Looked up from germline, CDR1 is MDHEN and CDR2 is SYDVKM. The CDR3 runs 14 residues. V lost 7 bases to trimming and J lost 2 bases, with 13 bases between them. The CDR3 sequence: CASTFSGSTDTQYF. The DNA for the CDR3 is TGTGCCAGCACCTTCAGCGGGTCCACAGATACGCAGTATTTT.

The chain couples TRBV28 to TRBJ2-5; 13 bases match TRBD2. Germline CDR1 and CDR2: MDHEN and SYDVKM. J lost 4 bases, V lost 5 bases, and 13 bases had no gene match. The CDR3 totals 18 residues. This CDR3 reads CASSPEGLAGWGGETQYF. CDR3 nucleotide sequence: TGTGCCAGCAGTCCGGAGGGACTAGCGGGATGGGGAGGAGAGACCCAGTACTTC.

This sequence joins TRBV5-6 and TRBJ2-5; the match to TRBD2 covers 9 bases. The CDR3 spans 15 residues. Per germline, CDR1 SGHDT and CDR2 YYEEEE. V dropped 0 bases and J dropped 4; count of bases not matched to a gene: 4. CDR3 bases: TGTGCCAGCAGCTTGGACAGGCGGGGGGGAGAGACCCAGTACTTC. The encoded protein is CASSLDRRGGETQYF. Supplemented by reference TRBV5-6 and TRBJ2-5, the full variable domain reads DAGVTQSPTHLIKTRGQQVTLRCSPKSGHDTVSWYQQALGQGPQFIFQYYEEEERQRGNFPDRFSGHQFPNYSSELNVNALLLGDSALYLCASSLDRRGGETQYFGPGTRLLVL.

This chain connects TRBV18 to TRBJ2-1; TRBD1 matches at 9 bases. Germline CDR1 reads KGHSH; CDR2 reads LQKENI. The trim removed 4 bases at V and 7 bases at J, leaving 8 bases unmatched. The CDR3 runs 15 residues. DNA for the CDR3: TGTGCCAGCTCACGTACCGGGACAGGGATGAATGAGCAGTTCTTC. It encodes CASSRTGTGMNEQFF.

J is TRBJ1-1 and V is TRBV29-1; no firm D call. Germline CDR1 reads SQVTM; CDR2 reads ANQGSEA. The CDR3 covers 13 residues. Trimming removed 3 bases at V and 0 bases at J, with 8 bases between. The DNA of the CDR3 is TGCAGCGTTGAGAGTGTCCTGAACACTGAAGCTTTCTTT. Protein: CSVESVLNTEAFF. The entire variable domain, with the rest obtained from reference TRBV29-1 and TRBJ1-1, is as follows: SAVISQKPSRDICQRGTSLTIQCQVDSQVTMMFWYRQQPGQSLTLIATANQGSEATYESGFVIDKFPISRPNLTFSTLTVSNMSPEDSSIYLCSVESVLNTEAFFGQGTRLTVV.

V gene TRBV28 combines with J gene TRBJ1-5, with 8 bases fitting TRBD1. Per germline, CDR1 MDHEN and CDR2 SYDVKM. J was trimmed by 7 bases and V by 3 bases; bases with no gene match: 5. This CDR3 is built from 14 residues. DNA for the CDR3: TGTGCCAGCAGTTTCTACAGGGGGGACCAGCCCCAGCATTTT. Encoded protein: CASSFYRGDQPQHF.

The CDR3 bases are TGTGCCTGGACAAGGGACACCTCCTACGAGCAGTACTTC. It is translated as CAWTRDTSYEQYF. The rearrangement joins TRBV30 to TRBJ2-7; a weak D match, TRBD1 (6 bases). Germline assignment: CDR1 GTSNPN and CDR2 SVGIG (reference sequence). The CDR3 runs to 13 residues. The V end lost 4 bases, the J end lost 0 bases, and 10 bases lay between the germline ends. The whole variable domain, remainder taken from reference TRBV30 and TRBJ2-7, is SQTIHQWPATLVQPVGSPLSLECTVEGTSNPNLYWYRQAAGRGLQLLFYSVGIGQISSEVPQNLSASRPQDRQFILSSKKLLLSDSGFYLCAWTRDTSYEQYFGPGTRLTVT.

CDR3 bases: TGTGCCAGCTCACTGTCCGGGATCGCCTACGAGCAGTACTTC. Its translation: CASSLSGIAYEQYF. The chain couples TRBV18 to TRBJ2-7, with a tentative D call TRBD2 (5 bases). The germline gives CDR1 KGHSH, CDR2 LQKENI. The CDR3 spans 14 residues. Trimming removed 4 bases at V and 2 bases at J, with 12 bases between. Filled out from reference TRBV18 and TRBJ2-7, the complete variable domain reads NAGVMQNPRHLVRRRGQEARLRCSPMKGHSHVYWYRQLPEEGLKFMVYLQKENIIDESGMPKERFSAEFPKEGPSILRIQQVVRGDSAAYFCASSLSGIAYEQYFGPGTRLTVT.

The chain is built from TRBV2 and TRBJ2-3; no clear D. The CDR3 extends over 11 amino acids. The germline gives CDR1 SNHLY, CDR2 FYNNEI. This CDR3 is CSIERTDTQYF. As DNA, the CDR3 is TGTTCGATCGAGCGCACAGATACGCAGTATTTT.

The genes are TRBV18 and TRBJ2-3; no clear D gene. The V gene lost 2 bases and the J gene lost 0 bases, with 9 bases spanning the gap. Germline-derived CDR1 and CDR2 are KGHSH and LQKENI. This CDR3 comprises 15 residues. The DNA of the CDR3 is TGTGCCAGCTCACCAACAGCTGCTAGCACAGATACGCAGTATTTT. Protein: CASSPTAASTDTQYF.

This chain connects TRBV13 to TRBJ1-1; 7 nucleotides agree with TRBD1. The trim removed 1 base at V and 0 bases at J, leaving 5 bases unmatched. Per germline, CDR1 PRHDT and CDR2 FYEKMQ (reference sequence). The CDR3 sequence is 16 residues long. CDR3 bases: TGTGCCAGCAGCTTAGCCCCCGGGACAGTGAACACTGAAGCTTTCTTT. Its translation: CASSLAPGTVNTEAFF.

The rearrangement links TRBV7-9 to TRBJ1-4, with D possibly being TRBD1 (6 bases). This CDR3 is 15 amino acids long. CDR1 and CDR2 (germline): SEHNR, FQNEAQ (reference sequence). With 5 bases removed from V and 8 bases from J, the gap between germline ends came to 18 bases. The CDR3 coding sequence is TGTGCCAGCAGCCCGACGACAGGCCTTCTCGAAAAACTGTTTTTT. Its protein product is CASSPTTGLLEKLFF.

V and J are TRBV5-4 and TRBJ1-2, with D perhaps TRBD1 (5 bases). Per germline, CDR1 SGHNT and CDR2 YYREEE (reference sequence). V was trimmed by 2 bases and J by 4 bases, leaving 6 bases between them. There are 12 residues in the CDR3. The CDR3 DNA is TGTGCCAGCAGCTTAGACAGCTATGGCTACACCTTC. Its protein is CASSLDSYGYTF.

For the CDR3, the DNA is TGCGCCAGCCAGCGGGATTCGAACACCGGGGAGCTGTTTTTT. Protein product: CASQRDSNTGELFF. The chain combines TRBV10-1 with TRBJ2-2; 7 nucleotides match TRBD2. CDR1 and CDR2 (germline): WNHNN, SYGVQD (reference sequence). Unmatched junction bases numbered 3, after V lost 8 bases and J lost 0 bases. The CDR3 loop spans 14 amino acids.

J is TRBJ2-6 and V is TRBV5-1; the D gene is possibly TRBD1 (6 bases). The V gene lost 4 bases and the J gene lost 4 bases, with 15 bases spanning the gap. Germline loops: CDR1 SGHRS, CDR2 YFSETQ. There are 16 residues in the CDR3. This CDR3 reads CASSANPGAGANVLTF. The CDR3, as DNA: TGCGCCAGCAGCGCCAACCCAGGGGCCGGGGCCAACGTCCTGACTTTC.